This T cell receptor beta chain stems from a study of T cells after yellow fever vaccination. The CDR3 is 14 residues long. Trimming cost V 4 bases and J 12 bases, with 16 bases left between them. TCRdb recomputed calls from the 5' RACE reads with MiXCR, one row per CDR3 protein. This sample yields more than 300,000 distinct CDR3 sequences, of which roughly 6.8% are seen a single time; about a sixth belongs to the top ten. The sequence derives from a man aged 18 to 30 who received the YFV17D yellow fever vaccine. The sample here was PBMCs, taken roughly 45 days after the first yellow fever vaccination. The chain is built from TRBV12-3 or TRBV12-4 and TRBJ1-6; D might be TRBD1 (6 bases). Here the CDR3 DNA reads TGTGCCAGCAGTTCCCGGGACAAGGGATTACCCCTCCACTTT. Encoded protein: CASSSRDKGLPLHF.